The clone carrying this TCR beta chain came up once. Antigen: not known. This CDR3 has 14 amino acids. Trimming stripped 5 bases from V and 0 bases from J, with 9 bases between. Germline V gene data show CDR1 as SGHDT and CDR2 as YYEEEE. The sample originates from a study of OX40 agonist ivuxolimab in advanced cancers. Looking at the study overall: The study treated patients with ivuxolimab, an agonistic anti-OX40 (CD134) antibody. Findings of the study overall: The work left the antigen specificity of expanded peripheral T cells undetermined. At 0.1 to 3.0 mg/kg and by week 6, clonal expansion occurred in CD4+ and CD8+ blood T cells.

Clones were sequenced by immunoSEQ multiplex PCR, and TCRdb holds only the in-frame ones, with some missing. The data contain approximately 100,000 clones, around nine tenths of them singletons. V is TRBV5-6 and J is TRBJ2-4, with D unresolved. Sequences were derived from CD4+ or CD8+ T cells sorted from blood, sampled in a trial of the OX40 agonist ivuxolimab. The TCR sequence derives from an adult with an advanced solid tumor such as melanoma, head and neck, liver or kidney cancer. The CDR3 spells CASSSRRAKNIQYF. The CDR3 DNA follows: TGTGCCAGCAGTTCCCGCAGAGCCAAAAACATTCAGTACTTC.